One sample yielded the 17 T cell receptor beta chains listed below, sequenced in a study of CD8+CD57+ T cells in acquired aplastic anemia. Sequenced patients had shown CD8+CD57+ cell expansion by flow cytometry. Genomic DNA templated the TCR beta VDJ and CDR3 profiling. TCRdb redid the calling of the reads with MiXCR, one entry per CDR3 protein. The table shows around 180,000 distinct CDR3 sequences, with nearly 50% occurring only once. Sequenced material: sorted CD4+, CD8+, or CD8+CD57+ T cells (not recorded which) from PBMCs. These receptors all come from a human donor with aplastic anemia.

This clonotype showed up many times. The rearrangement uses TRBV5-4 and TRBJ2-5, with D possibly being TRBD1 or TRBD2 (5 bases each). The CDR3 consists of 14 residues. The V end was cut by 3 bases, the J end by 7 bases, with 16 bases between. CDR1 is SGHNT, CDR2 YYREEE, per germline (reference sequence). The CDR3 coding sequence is TGTGCCAGCAGCTCAGTCCGGGACGAAGGGACCCAGTACTTC. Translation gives CASSSVRDEGTQYF.

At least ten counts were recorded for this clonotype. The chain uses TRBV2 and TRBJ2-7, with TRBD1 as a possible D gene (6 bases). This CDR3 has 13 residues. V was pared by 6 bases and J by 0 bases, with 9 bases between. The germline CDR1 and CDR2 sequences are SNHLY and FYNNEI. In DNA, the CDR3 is TGTGCCAGCAGACAGGGTAGCTCCTACGAGCAGTACTTC. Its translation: CASRQGSSYEQYF.

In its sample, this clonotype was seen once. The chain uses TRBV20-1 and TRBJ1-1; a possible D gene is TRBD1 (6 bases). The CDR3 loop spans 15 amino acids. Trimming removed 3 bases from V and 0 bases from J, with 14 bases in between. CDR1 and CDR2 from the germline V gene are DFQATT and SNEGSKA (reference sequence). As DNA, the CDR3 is TGCAGTGCTAGGGCAAGCGGACAGATGAACACTGAAGCTTTCTTT. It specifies CSARASGQMNTEAFF.

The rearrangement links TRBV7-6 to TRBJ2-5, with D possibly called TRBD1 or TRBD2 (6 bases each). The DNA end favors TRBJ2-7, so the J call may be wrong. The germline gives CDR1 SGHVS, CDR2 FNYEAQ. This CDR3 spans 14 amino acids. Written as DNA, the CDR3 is TGTGCCAGCAGCGCGGGACAAGCCCCCTACGAGCAGTACTTC. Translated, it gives CASSAGQAPYEQYF.

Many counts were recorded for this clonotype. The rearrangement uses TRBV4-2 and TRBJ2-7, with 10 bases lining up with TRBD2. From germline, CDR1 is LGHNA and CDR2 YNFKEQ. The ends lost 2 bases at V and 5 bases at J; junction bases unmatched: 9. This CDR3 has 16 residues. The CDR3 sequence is CASSQPPLAGGNEQYF. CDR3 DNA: TGTGCCAGCAGCCAACCTCCGTTAGCGGGGGGAAACGAGCAGTACTTC.

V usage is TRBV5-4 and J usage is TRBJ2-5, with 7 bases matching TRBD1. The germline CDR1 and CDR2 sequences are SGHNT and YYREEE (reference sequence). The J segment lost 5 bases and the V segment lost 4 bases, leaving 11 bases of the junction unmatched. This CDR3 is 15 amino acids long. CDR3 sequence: CASSPETGWQETQYF. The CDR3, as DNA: TGTGCCAGCAGCCCTGAGACAGGGTGGCAGGAGACCCAGTACTTC.

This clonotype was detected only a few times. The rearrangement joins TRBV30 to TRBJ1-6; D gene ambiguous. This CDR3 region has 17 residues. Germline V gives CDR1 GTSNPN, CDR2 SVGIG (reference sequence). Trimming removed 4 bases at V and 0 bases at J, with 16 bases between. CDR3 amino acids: CAWKGKAVSSYNSPLHF. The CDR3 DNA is TGTGCCTGGAAAGGGAAGGCGGTCAGCTCCTATAATTCACCCCTCCACTTT.

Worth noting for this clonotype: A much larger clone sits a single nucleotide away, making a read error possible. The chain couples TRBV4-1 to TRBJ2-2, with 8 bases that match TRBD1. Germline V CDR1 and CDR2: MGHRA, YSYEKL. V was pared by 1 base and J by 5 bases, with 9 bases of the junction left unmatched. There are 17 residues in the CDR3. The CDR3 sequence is CASSQGRTGRRTGELFF. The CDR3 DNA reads TGCGCCAGCAGCCAAGGTAGGACAGGGAGGAGGACCGGGGAGCTGTTTTTT.

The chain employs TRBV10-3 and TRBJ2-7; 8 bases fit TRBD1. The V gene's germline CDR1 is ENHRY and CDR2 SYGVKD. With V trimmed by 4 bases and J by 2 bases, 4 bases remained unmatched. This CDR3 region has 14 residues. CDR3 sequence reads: CAISVSDRAYEQYF. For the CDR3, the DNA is TGTGCCATCAGTGTTTCGGACAGGGCCTACGAGCAGTACTTC.

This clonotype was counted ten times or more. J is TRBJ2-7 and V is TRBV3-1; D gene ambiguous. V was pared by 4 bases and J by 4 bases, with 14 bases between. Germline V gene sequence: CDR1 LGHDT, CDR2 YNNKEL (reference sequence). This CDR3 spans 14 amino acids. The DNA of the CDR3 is TGTGCCAGCAGCCCCCTTCAAATCGGGTACGAGCAGTACTTC. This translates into CASSPLQIGYEQYF.

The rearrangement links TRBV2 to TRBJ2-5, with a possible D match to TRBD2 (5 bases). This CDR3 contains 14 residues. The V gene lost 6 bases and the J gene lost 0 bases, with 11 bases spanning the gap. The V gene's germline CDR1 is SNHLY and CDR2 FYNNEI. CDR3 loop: CASSFRGYQETQYF. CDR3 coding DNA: TGTGCCAGCAGCTTCCGGGGATACCAAGAGACCCAGTACTTC.

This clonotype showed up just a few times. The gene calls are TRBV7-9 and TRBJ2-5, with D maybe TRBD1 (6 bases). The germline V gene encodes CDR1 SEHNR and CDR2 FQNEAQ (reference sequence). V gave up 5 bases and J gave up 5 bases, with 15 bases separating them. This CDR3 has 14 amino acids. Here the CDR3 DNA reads TGTGCCAGCAGCACAACAGGGCCACGGGAGACCCAGTACTTC. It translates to CASSTTGPRETQYF.

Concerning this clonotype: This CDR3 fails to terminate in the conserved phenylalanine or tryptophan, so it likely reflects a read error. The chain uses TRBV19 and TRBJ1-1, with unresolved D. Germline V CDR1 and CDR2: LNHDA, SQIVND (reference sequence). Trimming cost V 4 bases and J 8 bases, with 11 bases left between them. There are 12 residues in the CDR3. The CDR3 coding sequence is TGTGCCAGTAGTACCCCGACTTTGGAAGCTTTCTTA. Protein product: CASSTPTLEAFL.

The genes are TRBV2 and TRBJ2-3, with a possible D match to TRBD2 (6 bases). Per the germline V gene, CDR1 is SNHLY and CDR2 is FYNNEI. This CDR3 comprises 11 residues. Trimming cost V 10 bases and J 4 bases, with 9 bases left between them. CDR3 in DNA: TGTGCCATCGGGAGCCCAGATACGCAGTATTTT. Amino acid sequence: CAIGSPDTQYF.

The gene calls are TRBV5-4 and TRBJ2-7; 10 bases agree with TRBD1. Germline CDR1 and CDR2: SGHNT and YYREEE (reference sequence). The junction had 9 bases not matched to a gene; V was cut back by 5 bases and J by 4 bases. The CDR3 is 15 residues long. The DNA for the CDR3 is TGTGCCAGCAGAGCAGACAGGGGGCCTGCATACGAGCAGTACTTC. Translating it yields CASRADRGPAYEQYF.

The CDR3 bases are TGTGCCAGCAGCCATAATGAGATAGGTGGCTACACCTTC. Its protein is CASSHNEIGGYTF. The genes are TRBV4-2 and TRBJ1-2; D is uncertain. CDR1 and CDR2 (germline): LGHNA, YNFKEQ. The CDR3 contains 13 residues. The V and J ends lost 3 bases and 7 bases respectively, with 12 bases between them.

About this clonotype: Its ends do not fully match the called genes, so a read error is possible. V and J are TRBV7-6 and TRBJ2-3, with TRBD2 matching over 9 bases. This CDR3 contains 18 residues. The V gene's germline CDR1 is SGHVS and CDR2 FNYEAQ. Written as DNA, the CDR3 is TGTGCCAGCAACTTAGTTCGCCTAGCGGGGAGTAGCACAGATACGCAGTATTTT. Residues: CASNLVRLAGSSTDTQYF.